This T cell receptor beta chain is from a study of blood T cell repertoires in COVID-19 (dated by TCRdb to 2019 to 2021). As for the study more broadly: Collaborator samples came from the United States, Italy and Spain and covered acute and convalescent phases of COVID-19. The repertoires were made available in a free public database intended to serve as a resource for research on the immune response to SARS-CoV-2. The samples were drawn from the first 160 participants of the ongoing ImmuneRACE study and from about 1,200 subjects provided by 6 global collaborators. The material from the prospective study consisted of cDNA or gDNA derived from T cells, B-cell-depleted T cells, or PBMCs. Where available, HLA class I and class II types were obtained from metadata supplied by the sample provider rather than from assay-based typing. The dataset comprised deeply sampled blood TCRbeta repertoires from subjects exposed to, actively infected with, or recovered from COVID-19. A de-identified subject ID, COVID-19 status, age in years and sex were almost always included in the sample metadata.

TCRbeta CDR3 regions were amplified from genomic DNA using the immunoSEQ Assay, a bias-controlled multiplex PCR. The published analysis was carried out like this. The number of nucleated cells in each sample was estimated by amplification of reference gene primers within the assay. Sequence reads were collapsed and filtered to measure the absolute abundance of every unique TCRbeta CDR3 rearrangement. For each sample, productive Simpson clonality was calculated as the square root of Simpson's diversity index across productive rearrangements. TCRdb's version of the immuneACCESS table is confined to in-frame rearrangements and falls short of the full clone set. An unresolved V gene accounts for under half of the shortfall where checked; the remainder is of unknown origin. V, J and clone size were drawn from that table, and D and trimming were deduced from the DNA. The sample has under 140,000 clones on record, less than 75% of them singletons. The ten largest clones add up to around 8% of the sample.

The paper's findings and limits, for the study overall: The amount of clinical and demographic metadata varied by source and participant and was provided uncurated.

The junction shows trimming of 6 bases on V and 7 bases on J, plus 16 bases between the germline ends. The CDR3 has 15 amino acids, counting the end cysteine and phenylalanine. The kept DNA is CDR3 alone, 45 bases in frame from the first base. The germline V gene sets CDR1 to SGHDN and CDR2 to FVKESK. The collaborating institutions used their own protocols to collect whole blood in K2EDTA tubes. For TCRbeta analysis, collaborators shipped samples in one of three forms: frozen whole blood, isolated PBMCs, or DNA extracted from either of those sample types. Of note for this clone: It lacks a known antigen. Base-call qualities are not available, and no considerably larger clone is one nucleotide away.

The sequence was collected from a woman aged 55-75 years with acute or convalescent COVID-19. Sample: peripheral blood. The chain couples TRBV14 to TRBJ1-6; the best D guess is TRBD1, with 6 bases matching. The bases read TGTGCCAGCAGTCCCGCGGGGGCGCTGAATTCACCCCTCCACTTT. The encoded protein is CASSPAGALNSPLHF. With the rest looked up from the reference TRBV14 and TRBJ1-6 genes rather than sequenced, the full variable domain is EAGVTQFPSHSVIEKGQTVTLRCDPISGHDNLYWYRRVMGKEIKFLLHFVKESKQDESGMPNNRFLAERTGGTYSTLKVQPAELEDSGVYFCASSPAGALNSPLHFGNGTRLTVT.